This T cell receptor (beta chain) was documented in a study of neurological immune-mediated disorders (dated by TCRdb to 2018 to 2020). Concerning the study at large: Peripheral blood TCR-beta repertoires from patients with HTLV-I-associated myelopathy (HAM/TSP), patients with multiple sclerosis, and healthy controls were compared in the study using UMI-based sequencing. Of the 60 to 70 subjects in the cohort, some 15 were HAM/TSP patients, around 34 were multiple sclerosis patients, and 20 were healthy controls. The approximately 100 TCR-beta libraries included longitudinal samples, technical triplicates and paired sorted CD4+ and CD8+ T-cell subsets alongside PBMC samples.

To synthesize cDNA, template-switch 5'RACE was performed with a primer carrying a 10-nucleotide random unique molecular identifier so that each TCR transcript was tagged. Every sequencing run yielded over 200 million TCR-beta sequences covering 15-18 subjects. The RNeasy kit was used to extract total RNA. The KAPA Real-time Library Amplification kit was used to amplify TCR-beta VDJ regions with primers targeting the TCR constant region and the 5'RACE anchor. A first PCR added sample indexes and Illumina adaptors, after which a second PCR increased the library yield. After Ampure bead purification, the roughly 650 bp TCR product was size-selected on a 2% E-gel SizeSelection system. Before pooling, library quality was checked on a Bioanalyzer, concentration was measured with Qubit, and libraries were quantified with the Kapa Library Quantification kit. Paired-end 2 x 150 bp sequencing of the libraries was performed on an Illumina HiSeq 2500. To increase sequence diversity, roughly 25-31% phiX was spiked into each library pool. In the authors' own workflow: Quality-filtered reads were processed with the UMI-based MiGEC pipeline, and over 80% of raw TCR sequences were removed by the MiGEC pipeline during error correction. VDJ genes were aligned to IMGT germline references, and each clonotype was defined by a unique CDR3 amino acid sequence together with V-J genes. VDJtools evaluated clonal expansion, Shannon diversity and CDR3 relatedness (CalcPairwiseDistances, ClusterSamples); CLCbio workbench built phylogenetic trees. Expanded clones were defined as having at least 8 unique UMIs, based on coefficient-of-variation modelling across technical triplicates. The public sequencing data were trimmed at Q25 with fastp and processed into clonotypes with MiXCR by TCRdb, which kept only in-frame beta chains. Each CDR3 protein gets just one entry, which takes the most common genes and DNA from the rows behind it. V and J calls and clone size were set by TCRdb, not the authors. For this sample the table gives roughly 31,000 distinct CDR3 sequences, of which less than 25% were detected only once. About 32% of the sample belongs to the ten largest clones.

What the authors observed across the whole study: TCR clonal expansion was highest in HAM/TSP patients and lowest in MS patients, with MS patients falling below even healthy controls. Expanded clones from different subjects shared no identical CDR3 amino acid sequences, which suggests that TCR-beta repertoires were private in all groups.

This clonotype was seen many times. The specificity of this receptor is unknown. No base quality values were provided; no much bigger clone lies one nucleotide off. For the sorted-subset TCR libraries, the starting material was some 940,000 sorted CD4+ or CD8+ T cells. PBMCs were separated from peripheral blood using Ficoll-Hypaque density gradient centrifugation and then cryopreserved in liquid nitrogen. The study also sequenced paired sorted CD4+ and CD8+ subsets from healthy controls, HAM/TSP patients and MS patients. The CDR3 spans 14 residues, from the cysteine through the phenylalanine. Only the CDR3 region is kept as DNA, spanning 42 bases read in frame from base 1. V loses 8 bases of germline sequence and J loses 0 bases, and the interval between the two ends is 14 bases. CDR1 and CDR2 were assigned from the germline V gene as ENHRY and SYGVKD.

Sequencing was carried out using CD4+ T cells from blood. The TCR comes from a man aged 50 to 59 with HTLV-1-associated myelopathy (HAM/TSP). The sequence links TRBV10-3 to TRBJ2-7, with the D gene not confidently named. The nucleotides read TGTGCCATCCTTGGACGTACGACCTCCTACGAGCAGTACTTC. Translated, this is CAILGRTTSYEQYF.